The rows below give T cell receptor beta chains drawn from one sample of a study of cytomegalovirus exposure and HLA in healthy donors. Clones were read by immunoSEQ multiplex PCR, and TCRdb kept only the in-frame ones, dropping some. The table shows about 130,000 clones, with approximately 91% occurring only once. Sequenced: PBMCs. These receptors came from a young man in good health and CMV-seronegative. The CDR3 runs from the conserved cysteine through the conserved F or W. A D gene is named only where the DNA matches it firmly. Size is omitted from some rows. Given values are once, few, many or a class for expanded clones.

V,size,D,J,DNA,CDR3
TRBV19,.,.,TRBJ1-3,TGTGCCAGTAGTATCGCCGGGGACTCTGGAAACACCATATATTTT,CASSIAGDSGNTIYF
TRBV12-5,once,.,TRBJ2-2,TGTGCTAGTGGTCCACTGTCTAGTTCCGGGGAGCTGTTTTTT,CASGPLSSSGELFF
TRBV7-2,.,.,TRBJ2-2,TGTGCCAGCAGAAGACTCACGAACACCGGGGAGCTGTTTTTT,CASRRLTNTGELFF
TRBV5-1,few,TRBD2,TRBJ2-5,TGCGCCAGCAGCATACGGGGCGGGAGTCCCGAGACCCAGTACTTC,CASSIRGGSPETQYF
TRBV6-4,many,.,TRBJ2-3,TGTGCCAGCAGTGTCGGCGGCTCCACAGATACGCAGTATTTT,CASSVGGSTDTQYF
TRBV30,.,TRBD1,TRBJ2-3,TGTGCCTGGAGTCCCAGACAGGGTACGCAGTATTTT,CAWSPRQGTQYF
TRBV18,.,.,TRBJ2-7,TGTGCCAGCTCACCACTAGCAACTACTCAAGGGGGGGGAGGATACGAGCAGTACTTC,CASSPLATTQGGGGYEQYF
TRBV16,.,TRBD1,TRBJ1-2,TGTGCCAGCAGCCGGACAGGCCTCCACACCTTC,CASSRTGLHTF
TRBV2,.,TRBD1,TRBJ1-5,TGTGCCAGCAGTACAGGGGCCCTCAATCAGCCCCAGCATTTT,CASSTGALNQPQHF
TRBV5-6,.,.,TRBJ2-7,TGTGCCAGCAGCTTGGCCGGAGGGGCCTACGAGCAGTACTTC,CASSLAGGAYEQYF
TRBV6-1,.,TRBD1,TRBJ1-1,TGTGCCAGCACCCAACAGGGGGCGGTGAACAGTGAAGCTTTCTTT,CASTQQGAVNSEAFF
TRBV30,once,.,TRBJ1-1,TGTGCCTGGAGTCTAGAGGAGGGCACTGAAGCTTTCTTT,CAWSLEEGTEAFF
TRBV7-2,.,.,TRBJ2-1,TGTGCCAGCAGCCCGGGGAGGGAGCAGTTCTTC,CASSPGREQFF
TRBV4-1,.,.,TRBJ2-1,TGCGCCAGCAGCCAAGATTCAGGGAACCACAATGAGCAGTTCTTC,CASSQDSGNHNEQFF
TRBV7-9,.,TRBD1,TRBJ2-3,TGTGCCAGCAGCCCCCAGGGGGTGGCAGATACGCAGTATTTT,CASSPQGVADTQYF
TRBV6-5,.,TRBD2,TRBJ2-1,TGTGCCAGCATGCGGCGGGAGATCATCAATGAGCAGTTCTTC,CASMRREIINEQFF
TRBV5-6,.,TRBD2,TRBJ2-1,TGTGCCAGCAGCTTGGTCAGCGGGGGATTATACAATGAGCAGTTCTTC,CASSLVSGGLYNEQFF
TRBV29-1,.,.,TRBJ2-7,TGCAGCGTAGGACAGCCGAATTACGAGCAGTACTTC,CSVGQPNYEQYF
TRBV6-1,once,.,TRBJ1-1,TGTGCCAGCAGTACCCACGGGACAGAAGCTTTCTTT,CASSTHGTEAFF
TRBV7-2,.,.,TRBJ1-5,TGTGCCAGCAGCATGGGCAGCAGGTCGATGCAGCCCCAGCATTTT,CASSMGSRSMQPQHF
TRBV4-1,.,TRBD2,TRBJ2-1,TGCGCCAGCAGCCCCTACCCGGCTAGCGGGAGGGCCATGGATGAGCAGTTCTTC,CASSPYPASGRAMDEQFF
TRBV30,.,TRBD1,TRBJ1-2,TGTGCCTGGAGTTCCAACATGTGGCCAGGGGGATATGGCTACACCTTC,CAWSSNMWPGGYGYTF
TRBV30,.,.,TRBJ1-2,TGTGCCTGGAGTGTACCAGGGGAGCTATATGGCTACACCTTC,CAWSVPGELYGYTF
TRBV6-6,.,TRBD1,TRBJ2-7,TGTGCCAGCAGTTACAAGGGACAGGAAAACCCCTACGAGCAGTACTTC,CASSYKGQENPYEQYF
TRBV5-1,.,.,TRBJ1-2,TGCGCCAGCAGCTTGTTGTCGGGCTATGGCTACACCTTC,CASSLLSGYGYTF
TRBV10-1,.,TRBD1,TRBJ1-4,TGCGCCAGCAGTGAGTGGGACAGGGGGCAACGAAAACTGTTTTTT,CASSEWDRGQRKLFF
TRBV4-1,.,TRBD1,TRBJ2-3,TGCGCCAGCAGCCACCCCGGGACAGGGGATGGTACGCAGTATTTT,CASSHPGTGDGTQYF
TRBV28,.,.,TRBJ1-1,TGTGCCAGCAGTTTTAGGGGATTCGTTGGTTGGACTGAAGCTTTCTTT,CASSFRGFVGWTEAFF
TRBV30,few,TRBD2,TRBJ2-1,TGTGCCTCCACGTGGGGGGCTAGCGGGAGGAATGGTGAGCAGTTCTTC,CASTWGASGRNGEQFF
TRBV5-4,.,.,TRBJ2-7,TGTGCCAGCAGCCCACGGGAGTCCAGCTCCTACGAGCAGTACTTC,CASSPRESSSYEQYF
TRBV6-7,.,.,TRBJ2-1,TGTGCCAGCAGTGTCCCCGGGACTCAATACAATGAGCAGTTCTTC,CASSVPGTQYNEQFF
TRBV30,.,TRBD2,TRBJ2-1,TGTGCCTGGAGTGCCTTTAGCGGGGCTGACAATGAGCAGTTCTTC,CAWSAFSGADNEQFF
TRBV20-1,.,TRBD2,TRBJ2-5,TGCAGTGCCGCGGGAGAAGAGACCCAGTACTTC,CSAAGEETQYF
TRBV5-1,.,TRBD1,TRBJ2-7,TGCGCCAGCAGTACGGGACAGCTCTACGAGCAGTACTTC,CASSTGQLYEQYF
TRBV7-9,.,TRBD1,TRBJ2-5,TGTGCCAGCAGCGCGGGGGGACAGGGGGCATTGGAGACCCAGTACTTC,CASSAGGQGALETQYF
TRBV7-9,.,TRBD2,TRBJ2-3,TGTGCCAGCAGCGTTCAACTAGCGGGAGGGCCGAATACGCAGTATTTT,CASSVQLAGGPNTQYF
TRBV4-3,.,.,TRBJ2-7,TGCGCCAGCAGCCAAGATTCCCTCCTGAGAGGCGAGCAGTACTTC,CASSQDSLLRGEQYF
TRBV9,once,.,TRBJ1-1,TGTGCCAGCAGCGTAGCGGGGGAGTGGGCCGCCACTGAAGCTTTCTTT,CASSVAGEWAATEAFF
TRBV7-8,.,.,TRBJ2-7,TGTGCCAGCAGCCCTAGAACTCGGACTCTCCAATCCTACGAGCAGTACTTC,CASSPRTRTLQSYEQYF
TRBV5-1,.,.,TRBJ2-1,TGCGCCAGCAGCTTGGAACTTTTACCCTACAATGAGCAGTTCTTC,CASSLELLPYNEQFF
TRBV28,.,.,TRBJ2-5,TGTGCCAGCAAAGGGAGATCGTGGGAGACCCAGTACTTC,CASKGRSWETQYF
TRBV4-1,.,.,TRBJ2-7,TGCGCCAGCAGCCAAAGTCAGACCTACGAGCAGTACTTC,CASSQSQTYEQYF
TRBV29-1,.,TRBD1,TRBJ1-2,TGCAGCGCCTTCAGTCTAGACAGGGGGTTTGTTGGAGGCTACACCTTC,CSAFSLDRGFVGGYTF
TRBV7-2,few,.,TRBJ1-3,TGTGCCAGCAGCCAGCGCGGGGGCGGCTCTGGAAACACCATATATTTT,CASSQRGGGSGNTIYF
TRBV6-5,.,TRBD2,TRBJ2-2,TGTGCCAGCAGTTTACTAGCGGGAGGCGTCACCGGGGAGCTGTTTTTT,CASSLLAGGVTGELFF
TRBV9,.,.,TRBJ2-7,TGTGCCAGCAGCACTAATCAGGAGGGCACGAGCGAGCAGTACTTC,CASSTNQEGTSEQYF
TRBV6-5,.,TRBD1,TRBJ1-2,TGTGCCAGCAGTTACCGGGACAGCAACTATGGCTACACCTTC,CASSYRDSNYGYTF
TRBV11-2,few,.,TRBJ2-7,TGTGCCAGCAGCTCCAACGCGGTCGAGCAGTACTTC,CASSSNAVEQYF
TRBV5-5,.,.,TRBJ2-7,TGTGCCAGCAGCTTGGCCCTGGGGCAGGGGTACTACGAGCAGTACTTC,CASSLALGQGYYEQYF
TRBV7-2,.,.,TRBJ2-5,TGTGCCAGCAGCTTATCTTCAGGGGTGGGATCTGAGACCCAGTACTTC,CASSLSSGVGSETQYF
TRBV5-4,.,.,TRBJ2-7,TGTGCCAGCAGCCCCATAGGGGCTGGAACCTCCTACGAGCAGTACTTC,CASSPIGAGTSYEQYF
TRBV7-3,.,.,TRBJ1-1,TGTGCCAGCAGCTCGGATGGGCAGGGTGAAGCTTTCTTT,CASSSDGQGEAFF
TRBV5-1,.,TRBD1,TRBJ2-1,TGCGCCAGCAGTAGACAGGGAACGAATGAGCAGTTCTTC,CASSRQGTNEQFF
TRBV4-1,.,.,TRBJ2-3,TGCGCCAGCAGCCCCGTCGGGAGTAGGACAGATACGCAGTATTTT,CASSPVGSRTDTQYF